This T cell receptor (beta chain) appears in the sequencing data of a study of blood T cell repertoires in COVID-19. Study summary: T cells, B-cell-depleted T cells, or PBMCs provided the cDNA or gDNA that served as material.

The protocol was immunoSEQ multiplex PCR, while the TCRdb copy is restricted to in-frame clones and leaves out a portion. The data hold a few hundred thousand clones, with around 92% observed a single time. The V and J ends lost 1 base and 5 bases respectively, with 14 bases between them. The germline CDR1 and CDR2 sequences are SGHAT and FQNNGV. The CDR3 covers 15 residues. Patients at the Seattle site were enrolled during active infection and followed longitudinally. The chain carries TRBV11-2 and TRBJ2-5; unclear D gene. This sequence originates from a woman aged 30 to 39 with COVID-19, enrolled during active disease. The sequenced material came from peripheral blood. The DNA of the CDR3 is TGTGCCAGCAGCTTAGTAGTGTACAGTTTCGAGACCCAGTACTTC. Protein product: CASSLVVYSFETQYF.